The source of this TCR beta chain is a study of CD8 T cells in ankylosing spondylitis. Whole-study results and caveats: A motif of fewer than ten highly homologous TCR beta variants was seen as apparently characteristic of ankylosing spondylitis blood. In ankylosing spondylitis patients, matched synovial fluid reportedly showed significant enrichment of disease-linked clones.

This clonotype was counted only a few times. The antigen remains undetermined. Researchers built TCR beta libraries using quantitative 5'-RACE with molecular barcodes. Each CDR3 protein is one row after TCRdb ran MiXCR on the 5' RACE reads. The sample yields 700,000 or so distinct CDR3 sequences, 15% to 20% seen once. CDR3 length equals 14 residues. Trimming shortened V by 4 bases and J by 5 bases, and 12 bases separated the two germline ends. The rearrangement joins TRBV12-3 or TRBV12-4 to TRBJ1-3; tentative D call: TRBD1 (6 bases). The source is a male donor with ankylosing spondylitis. Sequencing was done on a sample of blood, either unsorted or a sorted T cell fraction (not recorded which). This chain's CDR3 is CASSYGQTRNTIYF. CDR3 nucleotide sequence: TGTGCCAGCAGTTATGGACAGACTCGAAACACCATATATTTT.